Each of the 20 T cell receptor beta chains below was sequenced from the same sample in a study of monozygotic twins with inflammatory bowel disease. TCRdb processed the 5' RACE reads again and assigns one entry to each CDR3 protein, with no DNA. Its clone listing holds just over 300,000 distinct CDR3 sequences. What was sequenced was blood. The receptors come from a human donor with ulcerative colitis or Crohn's disease, or a healthy co-twin of an affected twin (not recorded which).

The gene calls are TRBV10-3 and TRBJ2-3; TCRdb calls TRBD2, which cannot be checked without DNA. The CDR3 is made up of 19 amino acids. The germline CDR1 and CDR2 sequences are ENHRY and SYGVKD. CDR3 residues: CAISEHGLAGGQSTDTQYF.

The chain employs TRBV29-1 and TRBJ2-5; the TCRdb D gene call, TRBD1, has no DNA to confirm it. CDR3 length equals 12 residues. The germline V gene encodes CDR1 SQVTM and CDR2 ANQGSEA. This chain's CDR3 is CSGKLRTAQEYF.

The chain uses TRBV12-3 or TRBV12-4 and TRBJ2-3; the D gene TCRdb calls, TRBD2, cannot be checked with no DNA. CDR3 size: 15 residues. This chain's CDR3 is CASTNSGGATDTQYF.

The rearrangement links TRBV3-1 to TRBJ2-1; TCRdb's D gene call, TRBD2, goes unchecked for lack of DNA. This CDR3 comprises 20 residues. Germline V lookup: CDR1 LGHDT, CDR2 YNNKEL (reference sequence). The CDR3 reads CASSPPLEVGTTSSYNEQFF.

This chain joins TRBV4-3 and TRBJ1-1; TCRdb reports TRBD1, a call that lacks DNA to check it against. This CDR3 is built from 18 residues. Germline CDR1 is LGHNA and CDR2 is YSLEER. The CDR3: CASSQASPGQIMNTEAFF.

The CDR3 loop reads CASSLMETQYF. This sequence joins TRBV28 and TRBJ2-5. Germline V gene sequence: CDR1 MDHEN, CDR2 SYDVKM. The CDR3 contains 11 residues.

The rearrangement links TRBV28 to TRBJ1-1; without DNA, the TCRdb call of TRBD1 cannot be checked. From germline, CDR1 is MDHEN and CDR2 SYDVKM. The CDR3 loop spans 12 amino acids. CDR3 region: CASSLLQAEAFF.

V and J are TRBV7-2 and TRBJ1-2. The CDR3 totals 13 residues. Looked up from germline, CDR1 is SGHTA and CDR2 is FQGNSA. The CDR3 loop is CASSLDEGAGYTF.

Here the CDR3 reads CASSLASETDTQYF. The V and J genes are TRBV5-1 and TRBJ2-3. The V gene's germline CDR1 is SGHRS and CDR2 YFSETQ. This CDR3 comprises 14 residues.

The chain has TRBV21-1 and TRBJ1-5; the D call of TRBD1 rests on TCRdb alone, since no DNA is present to check it. TRBV21-1 is assigned pseudogene status. This CDR3 is built from 20 residues. CDR3 residues: CASSKGGGQATTARVQPQHF.

The chain uses TRBV18 and TRBJ2-3; TCRdb's D call, TRBD1, is unchecked because there is no DNA. The CDR3 contains 16 residues. Germline CDR1 KGHSH, CDR2 LQKENI. This chain's CDR3 is CASSPQGGSSTDTQYF.

J is TRBJ2-7 and V is TRBV12-3 or TRBV12-4; no DNA is available, so the TRBD1 call from TCRdb remains unchecked. CDR3 size: 12 residues. The CDR3 loop is CASSRDRREQYF.

This chain joins TRBV7-2 and TRBJ1-1. This CDR3 spans 12 amino acids. The germline gives CDR1 SGHTA, CDR2 FQGNSA. The CDR3 loop reads CASSHPNTEAFF.

CDR3 in amino acids: CAIKGADLSYEQYF. This chain joins TRBV10-3 and TRBJ2-7; as DNA is missing, the TRBD1 call by TCRdb cannot be tested. Germline CDR1 is ENHRY and CDR2 is SYGVKD. The CDR3 length is 14 residues.

This chain links TRBV24-1 with TRBJ2-1; the TRBD2 assignment by TCRdb is unverifiable without DNA. CDR3 size: 16 residues. Germline V CDR1 and CDR2: KGHDR, SFDVKD. This chain's CDR3 is CATSDRGLAGGHSQFF.

The rearrangement uses TRBV7-2 and TRBJ2-1. The CDR3 length is 15 residues. CDR1 SGHTA and CDR2 FQGNSA come from the germline V gene. This CDR3 is CASSVRVNPYNEQFF.

The V and J genes are TRBV18 and TRBJ1-2; as DNA is missing, the TRBD1 call by TCRdb cannot be tested. The CDR3 runs 14 residues. Germline V gene sequence: CDR1 KGHSH, CDR2 LQKENI. Here the CDR3 reads CASSLRGSRYGYTF.

The chain couples TRBV11-2 to TRBJ2-2; with no DNA, the TCRdb D assignment of TRBD2 cannot be verified. Germline CDR1 is SGHAT and CDR2 is FQNNGV. The CDR3 is 18 residues long. The CDR3 reads CASSLDPRTSGDTGELFF.

The chain employs TRBV12-3 or TRBV12-4 and TRBJ2-1; with no DNA, the TCRdb D assignment of TRBD1 cannot be verified. This CDR3 is built from 13 residues. The CDR3 is CASISGRGNEQFF.

The rearrangement joins TRBV7-2 to TRBJ1-5. Germline assignment: CDR1 SGHTA and CDR2 FQGNSA. The CDR3 spans 13 residues. The CDR3: CASSLSIDQPQHF.